This entry is about one T cell receptor (beta chain). Its antigen is as yet unknown. The data stem from a study of monozygotic twins with inflammatory bowel disease. The study's findings and limits: A lone strong IBD-associated signal or clonotype found no support. Relative clonotype sharing with others was diminished in IBD patients versus healthy twins, particularly with disease activity. The data offered no way to tell different T cell subtypes apart.

The CDR3 totals 12 residues. The germline V gene has CDR1 SQVTM and CDR2 ANQGSEA. The study subjected TCRalpha and TCRbeta cDNA to two nested PCRs of approximately 17 and 9 cycles. Using the 5' RACE reads, TCRdb records one entry per CDR3 protein without DNA. The sample includes some 150,000 distinct CDR3 sequences. The source is a human donor with ulcerative colitis or Crohn's disease, or a healthy co-twin of an affected twin (not recorded which). This chain joins TRBV29-1 and TRBJ1-4; as DNA is missing, the TRBD1 call by TCRdb cannot be tested. Sample: blood. The CDR3 sequence: CSVNPGCEKLFF.